This T cell receptor (beta chain) was sequenced in a study of CD4 T cells in relation to SARS-CoV-2 and coronaviruses. General observations from the study: According to naive versus memory sequencing, detected responses are memory recall, not newly primed.

V was clipped by 10 bases and J by 5 bases, with 3 bases between them. This CDR3 has 9 amino acids. Unexposed donor CD4+ T cells date from about 2011-2018, before the COVID-19 pandemic. In regard to this clone: As yet, its antigen is unknown.

Some clones are missing from TCRdb's copy, which holds only in-frame ones; the method was immunoSEQ multiplex PCR. This repertoire shows roughly 63,000 clones, approximately 94% found once; its top ten account for over 0.11%. Source material: naive CD4+ T cells from PBMCs. Regarding subset: naive CD4+ T cells isolated by negative enrichment. The chain combines TRBV23-1 with TRBJ1-5, with D hard to call. TRBV23-1 is placed among ORFs of uncertain function. The clonotype was recovered from a human donor in good health. CDR3 DNA sequence: TGCGCCACACATCAGCCCCAGCATTTT. It yields the protein CATHQPQHF.